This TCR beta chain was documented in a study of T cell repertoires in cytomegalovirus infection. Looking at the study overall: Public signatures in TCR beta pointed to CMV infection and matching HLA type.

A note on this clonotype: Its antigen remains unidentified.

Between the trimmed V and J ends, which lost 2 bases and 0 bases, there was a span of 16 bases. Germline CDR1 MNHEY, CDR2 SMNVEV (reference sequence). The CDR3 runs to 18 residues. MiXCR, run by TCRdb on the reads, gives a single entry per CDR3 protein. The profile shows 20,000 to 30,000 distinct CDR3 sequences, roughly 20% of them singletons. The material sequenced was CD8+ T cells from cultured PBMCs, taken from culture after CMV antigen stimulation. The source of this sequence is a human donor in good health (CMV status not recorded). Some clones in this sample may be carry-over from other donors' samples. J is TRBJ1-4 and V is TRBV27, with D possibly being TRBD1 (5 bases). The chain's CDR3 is CASSLRGRRSATNEKLFF. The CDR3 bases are TGTGCCAGCAGTTTACGGGGCAGGAGATCTGCAACTAATGAAAAACTGTTTTTT.